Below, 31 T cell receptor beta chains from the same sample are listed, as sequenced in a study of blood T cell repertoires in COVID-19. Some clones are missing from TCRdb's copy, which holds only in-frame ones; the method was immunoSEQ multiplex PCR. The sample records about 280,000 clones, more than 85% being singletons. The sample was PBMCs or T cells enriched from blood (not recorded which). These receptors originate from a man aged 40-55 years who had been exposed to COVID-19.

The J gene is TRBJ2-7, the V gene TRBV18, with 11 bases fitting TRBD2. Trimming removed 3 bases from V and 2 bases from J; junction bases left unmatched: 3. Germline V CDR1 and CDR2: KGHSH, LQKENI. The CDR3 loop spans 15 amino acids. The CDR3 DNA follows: TGTGCCAGCTCACCCACTAGCGGGAGCACCTACGAGCAGTACTTC. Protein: CASSPTSGSTYEQYF.

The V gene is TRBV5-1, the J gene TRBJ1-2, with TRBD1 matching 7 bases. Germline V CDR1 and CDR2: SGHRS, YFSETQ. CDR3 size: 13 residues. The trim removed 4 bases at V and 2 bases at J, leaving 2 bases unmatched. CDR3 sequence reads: CASSRGQNYGYTF. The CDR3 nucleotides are TGCGCCAGCAGCCGGGGACAGAACTATGGCTACACCTTC.

In nucleotides, the CDR3 is TGTGCCAGCACTACGGGGGAAGAGCAGTTCTTC. The encoded protein is CASTTGEEQFF. This chain uses TRBV6-5 with TRBJ2-1; tentatively, D is TRBD2 (6 bases). The CDR3 totals 11 residues. Germline CDR1 is MNHEY and CDR2 is SVGAGI. V lost 7 bases, J lost 10 bases, and 11 bases lay in between.

As DNA, the CDR3 is TGTGCCAGTAGTCCTCCGGGACTAGCGGGAGAGTCGTCCTACAATGAGCAGTTCTTC. It codes for CASSPPGLAGESSYNEQFF. The rearrangement uses TRBV19 and TRBJ2-1; 14 positions match TRBD2. There are 19 residues in the CDR3. V was pared by 5 bases and J by 1 base, with 10 bases of the junction left unmatched. Looked up from germline, CDR1 is LNHDA and CDR2 is SQIVND (reference sequence).

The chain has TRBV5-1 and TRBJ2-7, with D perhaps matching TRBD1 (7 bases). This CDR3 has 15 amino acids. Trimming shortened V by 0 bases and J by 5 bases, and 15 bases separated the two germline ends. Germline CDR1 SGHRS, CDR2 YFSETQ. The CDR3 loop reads CASSLGSRGADEQYF. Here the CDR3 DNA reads TGCGCCAGCAGCTTGGGGTCCAGGGGGGCAGACGAGCAGTACTTC.

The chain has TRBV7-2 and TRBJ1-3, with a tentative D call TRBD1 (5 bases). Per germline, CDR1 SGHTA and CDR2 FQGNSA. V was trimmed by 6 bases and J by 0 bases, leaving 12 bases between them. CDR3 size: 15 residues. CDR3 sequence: CASRRDSSSGNTIYF. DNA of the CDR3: TGTGCCAGCAGACGAGACAGCAGCTCTGGAAACACCATATATTTT.

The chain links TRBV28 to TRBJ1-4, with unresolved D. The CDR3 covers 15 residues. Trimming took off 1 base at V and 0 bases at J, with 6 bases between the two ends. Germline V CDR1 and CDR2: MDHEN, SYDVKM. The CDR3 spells CASSLSEATNEKLFF. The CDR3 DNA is TGTGCCAGCAGTTTATCAGAGGCAACTAATGAAAAACTGTTTTTT.

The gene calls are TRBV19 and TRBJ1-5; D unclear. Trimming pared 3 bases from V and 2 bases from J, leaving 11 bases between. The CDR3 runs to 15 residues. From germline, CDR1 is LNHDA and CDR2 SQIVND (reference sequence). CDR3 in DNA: TGTGCCAGTAGTATTCAAAGTCGGGGCAATCAGCCCCAGCATTTT. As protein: CASSIQSRGNQPQHF.

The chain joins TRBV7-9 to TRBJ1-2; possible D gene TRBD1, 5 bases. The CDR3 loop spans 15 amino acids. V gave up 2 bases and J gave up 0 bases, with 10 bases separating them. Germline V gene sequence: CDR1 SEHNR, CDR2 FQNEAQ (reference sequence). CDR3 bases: TGTGCCAGCAGCTTACCGGGACTCACTAACTATGGCTACACCTTC. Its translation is CASSLPGLTNYGYTF.

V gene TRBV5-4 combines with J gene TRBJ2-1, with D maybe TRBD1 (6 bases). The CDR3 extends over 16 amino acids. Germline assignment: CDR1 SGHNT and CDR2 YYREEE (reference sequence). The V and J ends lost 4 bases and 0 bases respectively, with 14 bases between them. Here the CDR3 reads CASSPWGHRSYNEQFF. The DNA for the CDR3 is TGTGCCAGCAGCCCCTGGGGACACCGCTCCTACAATGAGCAGTTCTTC.

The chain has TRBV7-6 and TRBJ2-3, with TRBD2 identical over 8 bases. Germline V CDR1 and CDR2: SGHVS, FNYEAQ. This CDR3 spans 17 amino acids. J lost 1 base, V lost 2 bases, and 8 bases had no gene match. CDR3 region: CASSLMKREFRTDTQYF. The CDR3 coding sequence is TGTGCCAGCAGCTTAATGAAGCGGGAGTTCCGCACAGATACGCAGTATTTT.

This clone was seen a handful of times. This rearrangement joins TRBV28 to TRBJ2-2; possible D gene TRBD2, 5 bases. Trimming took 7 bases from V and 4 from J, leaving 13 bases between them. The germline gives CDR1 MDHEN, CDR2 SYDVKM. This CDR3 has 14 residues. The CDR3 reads CASIPPGITGELFF. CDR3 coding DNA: TGTGCCAGCATTCCGCCGGGAATCACCGGGGAGCTGTTTTTT.

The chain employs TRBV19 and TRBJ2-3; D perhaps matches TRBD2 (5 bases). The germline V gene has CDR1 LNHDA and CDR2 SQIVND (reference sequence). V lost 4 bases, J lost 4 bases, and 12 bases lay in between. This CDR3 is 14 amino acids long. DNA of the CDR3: TGTGCCAGTAGTAGCCCGGACTCTGCAGATACGCAGTATTTT. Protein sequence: CASSSPDSADTQYF.

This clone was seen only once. CDR3 sequence: CASSYGGMNTEAFF. DNA for the CDR3: TGTGCCAGCAGTTACGGAGGCATGAACACTGAAGCTTTCTTT. The chain has TRBV27 and TRBJ1-1; D is unresolved. This CDR3 has 14 amino acids. In germline, CDR1 is MNHEY, CDR2 SMNVEV (reference sequence). V lost 4 bases, J lost 0 bases, and 9 bases lay in between.

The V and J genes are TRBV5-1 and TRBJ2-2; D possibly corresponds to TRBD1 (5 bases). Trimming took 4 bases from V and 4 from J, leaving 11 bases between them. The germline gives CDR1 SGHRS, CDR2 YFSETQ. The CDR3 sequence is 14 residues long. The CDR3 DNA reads TGCGCCAGCAGCCTCAGGGTTGCCACCGGGGAGCTGTTTTTT. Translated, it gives CASSLRVATGELFF.

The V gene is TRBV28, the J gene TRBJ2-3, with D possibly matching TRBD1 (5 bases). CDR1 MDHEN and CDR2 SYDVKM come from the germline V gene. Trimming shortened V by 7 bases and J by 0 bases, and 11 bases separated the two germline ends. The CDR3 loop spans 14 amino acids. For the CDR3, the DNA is TGTGCCAGCAAGTTAGCAGGGAGCACAGATACGCAGTATTTT. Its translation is CASKLAGSTDTQYF.

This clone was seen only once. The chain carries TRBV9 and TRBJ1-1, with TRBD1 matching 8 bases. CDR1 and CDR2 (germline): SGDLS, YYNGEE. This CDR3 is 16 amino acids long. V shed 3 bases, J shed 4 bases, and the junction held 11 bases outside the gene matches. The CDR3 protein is CASSGPLDRVSTEAFF. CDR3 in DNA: TGTGCCAGCAGCGGACCGTTGGACAGGGTCAGCACTGAAGCTTTCTTT. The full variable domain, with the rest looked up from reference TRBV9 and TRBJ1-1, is DSGVTQTPKHLITATGQRVTLRCSPRSGDLSVYWYQQSLDQGLQFLIQYYNGEERAKGNILERFSAQQFPDLHSELNLSSLELGDSALYFCASSGPLDRVSTEAFFGQGTRLTVV.

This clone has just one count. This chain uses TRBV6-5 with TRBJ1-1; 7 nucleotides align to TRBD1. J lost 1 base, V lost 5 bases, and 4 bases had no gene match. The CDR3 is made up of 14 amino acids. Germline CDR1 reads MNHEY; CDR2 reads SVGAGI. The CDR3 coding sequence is TGTGCCAGCAGTCAGGACAGGCCGAACACTGAAGCTTTCTTT. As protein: CASSQDRPNTEAFF.

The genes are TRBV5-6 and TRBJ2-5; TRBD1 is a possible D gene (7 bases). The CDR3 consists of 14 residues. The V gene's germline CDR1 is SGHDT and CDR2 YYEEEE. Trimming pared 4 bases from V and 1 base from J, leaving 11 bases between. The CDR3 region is CASSAGQFQETQYF. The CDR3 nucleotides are TGTGCCAGCAGCGCGGGACAGTTCCAAGAGACCCAGTACTTC.

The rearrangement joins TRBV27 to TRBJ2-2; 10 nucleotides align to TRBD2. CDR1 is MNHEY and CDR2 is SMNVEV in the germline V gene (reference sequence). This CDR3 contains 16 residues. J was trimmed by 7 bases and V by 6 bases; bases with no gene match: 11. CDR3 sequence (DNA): TGTGCCAGCAGCTACAGCGGGAGGGCCTGGGGCGGGGAGCTGTTTTTT. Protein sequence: CASSYSGRAWGGELFF.

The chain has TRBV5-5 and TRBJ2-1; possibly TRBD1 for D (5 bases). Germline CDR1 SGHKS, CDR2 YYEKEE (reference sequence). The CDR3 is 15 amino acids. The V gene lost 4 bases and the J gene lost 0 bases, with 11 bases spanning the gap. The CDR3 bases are TGTGCCAGCAGCCGGACACAAAGCTCCTACAATGAGCAGTTCTTC. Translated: CASSRTQSSYNEQFF.

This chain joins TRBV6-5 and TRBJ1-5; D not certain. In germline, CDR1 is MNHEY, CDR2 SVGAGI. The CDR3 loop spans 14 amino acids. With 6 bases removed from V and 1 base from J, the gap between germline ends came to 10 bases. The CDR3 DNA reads TGTGCCAGCAGGAGAGGCATGAGCAATCAGCCCCAGCATTTT. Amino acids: CASRRGMSNQPQHF.

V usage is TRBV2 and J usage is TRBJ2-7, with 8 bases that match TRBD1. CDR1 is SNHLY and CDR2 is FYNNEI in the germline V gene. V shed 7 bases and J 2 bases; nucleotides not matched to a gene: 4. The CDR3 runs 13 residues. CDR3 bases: TGTGCCAGCAATCGGACAGGGCCCTACGAGCAGTACTTC. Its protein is CASNRTGPYEQYF.

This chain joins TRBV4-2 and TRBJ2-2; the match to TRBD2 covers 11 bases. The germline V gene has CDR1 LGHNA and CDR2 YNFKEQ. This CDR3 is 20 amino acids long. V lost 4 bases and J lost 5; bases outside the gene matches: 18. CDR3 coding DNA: TGTGCCAGCAGCCGCTCTAGGGTAGCGGGAGGGTTAGGTGGGACCGGGGAGCTGTTTTTT. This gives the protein CASSRSRVAGGLGGTGELFF.

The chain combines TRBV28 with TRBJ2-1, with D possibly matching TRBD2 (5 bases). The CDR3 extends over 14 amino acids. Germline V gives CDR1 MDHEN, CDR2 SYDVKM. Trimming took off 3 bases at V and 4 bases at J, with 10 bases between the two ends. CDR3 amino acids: CASSFGLFYNEQFF. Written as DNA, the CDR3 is TGTGCCAGCAGTTTTGGACTCTTTTACAATGAGCAGTTCTTC.

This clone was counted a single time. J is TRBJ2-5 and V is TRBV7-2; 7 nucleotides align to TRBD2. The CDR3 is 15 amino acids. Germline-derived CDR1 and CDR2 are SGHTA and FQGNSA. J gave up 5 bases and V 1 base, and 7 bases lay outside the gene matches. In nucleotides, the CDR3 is TGTGCCAGCAGCTTAGGGGCGGGAGCAAGGGAGACCCAGTACTTC. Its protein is CASSLGAGARETQYF.

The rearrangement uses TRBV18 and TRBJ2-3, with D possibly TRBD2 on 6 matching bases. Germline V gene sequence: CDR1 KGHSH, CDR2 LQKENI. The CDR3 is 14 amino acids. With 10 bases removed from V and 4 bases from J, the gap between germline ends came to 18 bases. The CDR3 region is CATKWTEGSDTQYF. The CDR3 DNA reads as TGTGCCACCAAGTGGACGGAGGGTTCAGATACGCAGTATTTT.

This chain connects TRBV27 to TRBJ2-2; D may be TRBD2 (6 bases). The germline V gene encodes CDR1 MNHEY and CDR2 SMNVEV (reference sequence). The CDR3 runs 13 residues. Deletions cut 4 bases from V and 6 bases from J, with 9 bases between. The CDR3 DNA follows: TGTGCCAGCAGTTCGCGGGATGCCGGGGAGCTGTTTTTT. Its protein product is CASSSRDAGELFF.

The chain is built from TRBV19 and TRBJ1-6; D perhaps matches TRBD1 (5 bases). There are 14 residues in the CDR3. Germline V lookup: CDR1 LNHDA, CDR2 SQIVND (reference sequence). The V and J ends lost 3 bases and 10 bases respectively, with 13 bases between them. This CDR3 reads CASSMAGPRSPLHF. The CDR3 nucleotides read TGTGCCAGTAGTATGGCAGGGCCTCGGTCACCCCTCCACTTT.

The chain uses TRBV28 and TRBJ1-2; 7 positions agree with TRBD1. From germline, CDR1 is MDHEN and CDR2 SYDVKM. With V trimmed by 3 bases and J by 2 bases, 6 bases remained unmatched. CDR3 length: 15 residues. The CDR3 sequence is CASSFPRDSNYGYTF. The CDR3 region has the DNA TGTGCCAGCAGTTTCCCCCGGGACAGCAACTATGGCTACACCTTC.

CDR3 amino acids: CASGLFRDREGEQFF. The DNA of the CDR3 is TGTGCTAGTGGTTTGTTTCGGGACAGGGAGGGTGAGCAGTTCTTC. The V call is TRBV12-5, the J call TRBJ2-1; 9 positions agree with TRBD1. Germline assignment: CDR1 LGHNT and CDR2 FRNRAP. V shed 2 bases and J 9 bases; nucleotides not matched to a gene: 8. The CDR3 is 15 residues long.